This T cell receptor beta chain was observed in a study of blood T cell repertoires in COVID-19. Study overall: T cells, B-cell-depleted T cells, or PBMCs supplied cDNA or gDNA.

Assay used: immunoSEQ multiplex PCR; TCRdb lists only in-frame clones, some missing. The data show around 150,000 clones, around 87% seen once. CDR1 is MGHRA, CDR2 YSYEKL, per germline. CDR3 length: 18 amino acids. Trimming removed 1 base from V and 6 bases from J, with 25 bases in between. Material for sequencing was peripheral blood. J is TRBJ2-7 and V is TRBV4-1; TRBD1 is a possible D gene (6 bases). This TCR came from a man in his late teens or twenties with acute or convalescent COVID-19. DNA of the CDR3: TGCGCCAGCAGCCAAGCCAATGATAACCCGAACAGGGTCCGCGAGCAGTACTTC. Translating it yields CASSQANDNPNRVREQYF.